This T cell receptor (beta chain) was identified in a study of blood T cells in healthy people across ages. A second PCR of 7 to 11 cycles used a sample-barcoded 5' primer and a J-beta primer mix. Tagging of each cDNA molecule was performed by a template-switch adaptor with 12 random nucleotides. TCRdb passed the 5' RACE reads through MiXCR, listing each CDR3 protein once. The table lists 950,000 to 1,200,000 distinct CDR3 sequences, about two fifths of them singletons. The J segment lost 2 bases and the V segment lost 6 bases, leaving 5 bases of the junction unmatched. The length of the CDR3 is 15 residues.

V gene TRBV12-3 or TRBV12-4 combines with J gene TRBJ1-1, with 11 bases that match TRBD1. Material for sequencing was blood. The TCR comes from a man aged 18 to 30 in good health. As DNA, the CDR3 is TGTGCCAGCAGCGCTGGGACAGGGGGAAACACTGAAGCTTTCTTT. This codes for CASSAGTGGNTEAFF.